The clone carrying this TCR beta chain was seen a handful of times. Its antigen is still unknown. CDR3 length equals 14 residues. Germline V CDR1 and CDR2: SNHLY, FYNNEI. With 8 bases removed from V and 3 bases from J, the gap between germline ends came to 14 bases. PCR was performed using 60 Vbeta and 13 Jbeta primers. Sequencing used immunoSEQ multiplex PCR; TCRdb keeps in-frame clones, though not all of them. Of roughly 97,000 clones listed, nearly 80% are singletons. This specimen comes from a study of cytomegalovirus exposure and HLA in healthy donors. Background on the study: A prior analysis found roughly 110 million unique TCR beta sequences from around 190 million T cells.

Nominal health characterized the donors when sampled, though unrecorded immune exposures were likely. The study's findings and limits: The study found most TCR sequences rare, yet found some public TCRs in many donors. Available immune exposure information covered CMV serostatus only.

This TCR derives from a man between 60 and 75 years old in good health and CMV-seropositive. The chain combines TRBV2 with TRBJ1-5; D is undetermined. Sequences were obtained from PBMCs. CDR3 in amino acids: CASSGSLPNQPQHF. The CDR3 nucleotides read TGTGCCAGCTCGGGGTCCCTTCCCAATCAGCCCCAGCATTTT.